This is a list of T cell receptor beta chains from one sample in a study of post-analysis software for immune sequencing data. TCRdb reanalysed the PCR reads using MiXCR and keeps one entry per CDR3 protein. Among about 570,000 distinct CDR3 sequences listed, roughly 34% were seen once. Sequencing was carried out using blood. The receptor set was obtained from a girl aged 2-17 years with multiple sclerosis. Each CDR3 is given with its conserved first and last residue. A D gene is named only where the DNA matches it firmly. The listing skips clone size in some rows; elsewhere it reads once, few, many or a size class.

v_gene: TRBV13; d_gene: TRBD1; len: 17; j_gene: TRBJ2-1; abundance: few; CDR3nt: TGTGCCAGCAGATGGGAGACCGGGACAGCGCGCTACAATGAGCAGTTCTTC; CDR3aa: CASRWETGTARYNEQFF
v_gene: TRBV29-1; d_gene: TRBD1; len: 20; j_gene: TRBJ1-2; abundance: -; CDR3nt: TGCAGCGTTGAAGATCGAGTATCCAACAAGTACACAGGGGGCAACTATGGCTACACCTTC; CDR3aa: CSVEDRVSNKYTGGNYGYTF
v_gene: TRBV20-1; d_gene: TRBD2; len: 17; j_gene: TRBJ2-1; abundance: -; CDR3nt: TGCAGTGCTAGAGATACGCGGGGGGCAAAGATGTACAATGAGCAGTTCTTC; CDR3aa: CSARDTRGAKMYNEQFF
v_gene: TRBV20-1; d_gene: TRBD2; len: 17; j_gene: TRBJ2-7; abundance: few; CDR3nt: TGCAGTGCTTCCCCGGGACTAGCGGGCACCTTTACCTACGAGCAGTACTTC; CDR3aa: CSASPGLAGTFTYEQYF
v_gene: TRBV12-3/TRBV12-4; d_gene: -; len: 13; j_gene: TRBJ2-3; abundance: -; CDR3nt: TGTGCCAGCAGTTTAGACAGCTCAGATACGCAGTATTTT; CDR3aa: CASSLDSSDTQYF
v_gene: TRBV5-1; d_gene: -; len: 15; j_gene: TRBJ2-3; abundance: -; CDR3nt: TGCGCCAGCAGCTTAGGACAAATTAGCACAGATACGCAGTATTTT; CDR3aa: CASSLGQISTDTQYF
v_gene: TRBV6-4; d_gene: -; len: 14; j_gene: TRBJ2-1; abundance: -; CDR3nt: TGTGCCAGCAGTGACTCCGGCAACTACAATGAGCAGTTCTTC; CDR3aa: CASSDSGNYNEQFF
v_gene: TRBV10-2; d_gene: -; len: 15; j_gene: TRBJ1-3; abundance: -; CDR3nt: TGCGCCAGCAGTGAGTCGATGCAGGCTGGAAACACCATATATTTT; CDR3aa: CASSESMQAGNTIYF
v_gene: TRBV28; d_gene: -; len: 11; j_gene: TRBJ2-4; abundance: once; CDR3nt: TGTGCCAGCAGGCGGGACGACTTGCAGTACTTC; CDR3aa: CASRRDDLQYF
v_gene: TRBV2; d_gene: -; len: 16; j_gene: TRBJ2-5; abundance: many; CDR3nt: TGTGCCAGCAGTGACAACAGACAGACCATTCAAGAGACCCAGTACTTC; CDR3aa: CASSDNRQTIQETQYF
v_gene: TRBV10-3; d_gene: -; len: 12; j_gene: TRBJ1-4; abundance: -; CDR3nt: TGTGCCATCAGTGAGGGTGATGAAAAACTGTTTTTT; CDR3aa: CAISEGDEKLFF
v_gene: TRBV3-1; d_gene: TRBD2; len: 19; j_gene: TRBJ2-1; abundance: -; CDR3nt: TGTGCCAGCTCGCCGCTAGCGGGGGGGCCTTCCCCTTGGGGGAATGAGCAGTTCTTC; CDR3aa: CASSPLAGGPSPWGNEQFF
v_gene: TRBV5-1; d_gene: -; len: 13; j_gene: TRBJ2-7; abundance: -; CDR3nt: TGCGCCAGCAGCTTAATCGATCGCTACGAGCAGTACTTC; CDR3aa: CASSLIDRYEQYF
v_gene: TRBV19; d_gene: -; len: 15; j_gene: TRBJ1-2; abundance: -; CDR3nt: TGTGCCAGTAGTATCGGAGGCAGGGAGTCCTATGGTTACACCTTC; CDR3aa: CASSIGGRESYGYTF
v_gene: TRBV28; d_gene: -; len: 14; j_gene: TRBJ2-4; abundance: -; CDR3nt: TGTGCCAGCAGTTTAAGACGGCTAGGGGACATTCAGTACTTC; CDR3aa: CASSLRRLGDIQYF
v_gene: TRBV2; d_gene: -; len: 15; j_gene: TRBJ1-2; abundance: once; CDR3nt: TGTGCCAGCAGGGAATTAGGGTCAGCTAACTATGGCTACACCTTC; CDR3aa: CASRELGSANYGYTF
v_gene: TRBV7-6; d_gene: -; len: 15; j_gene: TRBJ2-4; abundance: few; CDR3nt: TGTGCCAGCAGCCCTGCTACGGGGGCCAAAAACATTCAGTACTTC; CDR3aa: CASSPATGAKNIQYF
v_gene: TRBV20-1; d_gene: -; len: 17; j_gene: TRBJ2-1; abundance: -; CDR3nt: TGCCGTGCTAGAGATATGGAGGGGGACGGACCCTATGATGAGCAGTTCTTC; CDR3aa: CRARDMEGDGPYDEQFF
v_gene: TRBV11-2; d_gene: TRBD1; len: 19; j_gene: TRBJ1-1; abundance: -; CDR3nt: TGTGCCAGCAGCCAGAACACACCGGGACAGGGGATTTGGGACACTGAAGCTTTCTTT; CDR3aa: CASSQNTPGQGIWDTEAFF
v_gene: TRBV29-1; d_gene: -; len: 12; j_gene: TRBJ1-2; abundance: once; CDR3nt: TGCAGCGTATTAACGACAGACTATGGCTACACCTTC; CDR3aa: CSVLTTDYGYTF
v_gene: TRBV3-1; d_gene: TRBD1; len: 15; j_gene: TRBJ2-5; abundance: -; CDR3nt: TGTGCCAGCAGCCAAGGACAGGGGGACTTCAATGAGCAGTACTTC; CDR3aa: CASSQGQGDFNEQYF
v_gene: TRBV4-1; d_gene: -; len: 16; j_gene: TRBJ1-1; abundance: few; CDR3nt: TGCGCCAGCAGCCAAGATTGGTACAGGGCGAACACTGAAGCTTTCTTT; CDR3aa: CASSQDWYRANTEAFF